This T cell receptor (beta chain) was captured in a study of blood T cell repertoires in COVID-19. On the study more broadly: The United States, Italy and Spain were the sources of the acute and convalescent COVID-19 samples. T cells, B-cell-depleted T cells, or PBMCs provided the cDNA or gDNA that served as material.

Original analysis: The assay estimated nucleated cells by amplifying reference gene primers. The repertoire was sequenced with immunoSEQ multiplex PCR; TCRdb's copy has only in-frame clones and lacks some. That table is the source of V, J and clone size, and D and trimming were worked out from the DNA. Among some 120,000 clones listed, around 77% were seen once. CDR1 and CDR2 (germline): SEHNR, FQNEAQ (reference sequence). This CDR3 comprises 14 residues. V lost 4 bases to trimming and J lost 2 bases; unmatched junction nucleotides: 5. J is TRBJ2-7 and V is TRBV7-9; 7 bases align to TRBD1. The source material was peripheral blood. This receptor was identified in a human donor in a cohort sampled during active COVID-19. CDR3 amino acids: CASSSPGQAYEQYF. The CDR3 DNA sequence: TGTGCCAGCAGCTCGCCTGGACAGGCCTACGAGCAGTACTTC.